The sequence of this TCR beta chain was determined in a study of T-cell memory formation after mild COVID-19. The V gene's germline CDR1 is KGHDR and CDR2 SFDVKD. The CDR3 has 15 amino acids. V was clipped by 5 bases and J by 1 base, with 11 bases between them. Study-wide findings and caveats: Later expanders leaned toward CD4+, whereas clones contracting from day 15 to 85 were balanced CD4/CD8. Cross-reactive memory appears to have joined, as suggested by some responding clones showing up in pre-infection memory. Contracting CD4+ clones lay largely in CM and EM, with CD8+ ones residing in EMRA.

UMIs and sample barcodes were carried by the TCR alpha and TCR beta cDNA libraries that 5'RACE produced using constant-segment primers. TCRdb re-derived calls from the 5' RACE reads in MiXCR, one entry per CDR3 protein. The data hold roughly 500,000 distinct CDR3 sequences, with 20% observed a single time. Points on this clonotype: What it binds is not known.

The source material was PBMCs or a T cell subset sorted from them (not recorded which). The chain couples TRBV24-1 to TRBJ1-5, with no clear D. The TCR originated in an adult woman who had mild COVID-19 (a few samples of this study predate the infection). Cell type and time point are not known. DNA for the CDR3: TGTGCCACCAGTGCAGGCTACGGGAGCAATCAGCCCCAGCATTTT. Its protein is CATSAGYGSNQPQHF.